A single sample is the source of the 8 T cell receptor beta chains below, sequenced in a study of cytomegalovirus exposure and HLA in healthy donors. PCR used 60 Vbeta primers and 13 Jbeta primers. Assay: immunoSEQ multiplex PCR; the TCRdb copy retains only in-frame clones and omits some. The table records about 120,000 clones, 50% to 75% of them present only once. Sequenced sample: PBMCs. These receptor sequences come from a woman aged 40 to 55 in good health and CMV-seropositive.

This clone was seen only a few times. The chain recombines TRBV19 with TRBJ2-7; TRBD1 matches 7 bases. Trimming removed 6 bases from V and 2 bases from J; junction bases left unmatched: 7. There are 14 residues in the CDR3. The germline V gene encodes CDR1 LNHDA and CDR2 SQIVND (reference sequence). The CDR3 reads CASSPTGDTYEQYF. The CDR3, as DNA: TGTGCCAGTAGCCCTACAGGGGATACCTACGAGCAGTACTTC.

This clone is a singleton in its sample. V usage is TRBV5-8 and J usage is TRBJ2-2, with D perhaps TRBD1 (5 bases). V lost 2 bases and J 0 bases, leaving 8 bases between the germline ends. The germline CDR1 and CDR2 sequences are SGHTS and YDEGEE. This CDR3 comprises 15 residues. CDR3 in DNA: TGTGCCAGCAGCTTAGGGGAATCGAACACCGGGGAGCTGTTTTTT. Amino acids: CASSLGESNTGELFF.

The chain is built from TRBV19 and TRBJ1-4; no reliable D call. The CDR3 is 15 amino acids. Looked up from germline, CDR1 is LNHDA and CDR2 is SQIVND (reference sequence). The ends were cut back, 5 bases at V and 0 bases at J, with 10 bases in the middle. As DNA, the CDR3 is TGTGCCAGTAGTCCGATCGGTGCAACTAATGAAAAACTGTTTTTT. It yields the protein CASSPIGATNEKLFF.

This chain uses TRBV27 with TRBJ2-7, with a possible D match to TRBD2 (5 bases). The V gene lost 3 bases and the J gene lost 4 bases, with 16 bases spanning the gap. This CDR3 is built from 15 residues. Germline values: CDR1 MNHEY, CDR2 SMNVEV (reference sequence). CDR3 sequence reads: CASSFRGSTGYEQYF. The CDR3 DNA is TGTGCCAGCAGTTTTCGAGGGAGTACTGGTTACGAGCAGTACTTC.

The chain employs TRBV9 and TRBJ2-7, with D maybe TRBD2 (6 bases). The CDR3 runs to 16 residues. Germline lookup yields CDR1 SGDLS and CDR2 YYNGEE. Trimming pared 2 bases from V and 5 bases from J, leaving 20 bases between. The CDR3 reads CASSVSGGALSNEQYF. The CDR3 DNA is TGTGCCAGCAGCGTTTCAGGCGGGGCGCTATCTAACGAGCAGTACTTC.

This clone was counted between two and nine times. The gene calls are TRBV10-2 and TRBJ2-7; 7 bases line up with TRBD1. Germline lookup yields CDR1 WSHSY and CDR2 SAAADI. CDR3 size: 14 residues. J lost 2 bases, V lost 1 base, and 2 bases had no gene match. In DNA, the CDR3 is TGCGCCAGCAGTGAGTTAGGGGGCGCCTACGAGCAGTACTTC. Protein sequence: CASSELGGAYEQYF.

The rearrangement links TRBV29-1 to TRBJ2-7; no reliable D call. Between the trimmed V and J ends, which lost 5 bases and 5 bases, there was a span of 16 bases. CDR1 is SQVTM and CDR2 is ANQGSEA in the germline V gene. CDR3 length: 13 amino acids. CDR3 region: CSVIEAALHEQYF. CDR3 DNA: TGCAGCGTTATCGAGGCGGCTCTCCACGAGCAGTACTTC.

The V and J genes are TRBV6-4 and TRBJ2-3; TRBD1 aligns across 7 bases. Trimming removed 2 bases from V and 4 bases from J; junction bases left unmatched: 6. Germline assignment: CDR1 MRHNA and CDR2 SNTAGT. The CDR3 is 15 amino acids. The CDR3 spells CASSDPIQGADTQYF. The CDR3 DNA sequence: TGTGCCAGCAGTGACCCCATTCAGGGGGCAGATACGCAGTATTTT.